The clone carrying this TCR beta chain was seen a handful of times. From the reads, TCRdb called clonotypes with MiXCR, one entry per CDR3 protein. In the table there are 300,000 or so distinct CDR3 sequences, around 10% of which are singletons. The sample belongs to a study of T cell repertoires in cytomegalovirus infection. Trimming removed 1 base from V and 7 bases from J, with 8 bases in between. The CDR3 runs 13 residues. Germline-derived CDR1 and CDR2 are MNHEY and SVGEGT. The sequenced sample consisted of PBMCs. The chain combines TRBV6-2 or TRBV6-3 with TRBJ1-5; D gene ambiguous. The sequence came from a human donor in good health (CMV status not recorded). Some clones in this sample may be carry-over from other donors' samples. The CDR3 DNA reads TGTGCCAGCAGTTACTTGGTGTACCAGCCCCAGCATTTT. This sequence encodes CASSYLVYQPQHF.